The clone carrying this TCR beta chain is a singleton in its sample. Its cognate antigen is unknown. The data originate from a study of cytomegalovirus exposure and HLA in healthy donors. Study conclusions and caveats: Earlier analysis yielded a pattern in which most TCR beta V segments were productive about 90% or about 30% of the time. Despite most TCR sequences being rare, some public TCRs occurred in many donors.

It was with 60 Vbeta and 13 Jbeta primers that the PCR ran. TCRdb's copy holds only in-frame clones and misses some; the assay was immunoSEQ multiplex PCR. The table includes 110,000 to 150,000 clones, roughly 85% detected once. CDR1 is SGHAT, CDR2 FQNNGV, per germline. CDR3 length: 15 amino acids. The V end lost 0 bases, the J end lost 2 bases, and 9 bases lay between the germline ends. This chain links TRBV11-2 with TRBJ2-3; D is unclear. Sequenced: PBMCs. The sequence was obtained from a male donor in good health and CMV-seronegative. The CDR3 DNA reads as TGTGCCAGCAGCTTAGATTGGCGGAACACAGATACGCAGTATTTT. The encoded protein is CASSLDWRNTDTQYF.